The 7 T cell receptor beta chains presented below share a single source sample, sequenced in a study of T cells after yellow fever vaccination. TCRdb re-called the 5' RACE reads through MiXCR, storing one row per CDR3 protein. The sample lists fewer than 650,000 distinct CDR3 sequences; 20% to 25% were seen once. The material sequenced was PBMCs, taken 21 days after the first yellow fever vaccination. These TCRs come from a man between 18 and 29 years old who received the YFV17D yellow fever vaccine.

V is TRBV7-2 and J is TRBJ1-5; 7 bases align to TRBD1. Germline CDR1 and CDR2: SGHTA and FQGNSA. V gave up 4 bases and J gave up 7 bases; unmatched junction bases: 4. The CDR3 sequence is 13 residues long. The CDR3 DNA reads TGTGCCAGCAGCTCCCGACAGGGCCAGCCCCAGCATTTT. This codes for CASSSRQGQPQHF.

DNA for the CDR3: TGTGCCAGCAGCTTTCGGGGGCCCTTGGCACCCCTCCACTTT. As protein: CASSFRGPLAPLHF. J is TRBJ1-6 and V is TRBV7-8; D is perhaps TRBD1 (6 bases). Per germline, CDR1 SGHVS and CDR2 FQNEAQ. V was shortened by 3 bases and J by 11 bases, with 14 bases between the two germline ends. This CDR3 comprises 14 residues.

The V gene is TRBV20-1, the J gene TRBJ2-3, with 13 bases aligning to TRBD2. V was pared by 5 bases and J by 5 bases, with 7 bases of the junction left unmatched. CDR1 and CDR2 (germline): DFQATT, SNEGSKA (reference sequence). This CDR3 has 15 amino acids. The CDR3 reads CSAPWTSGGRDTQYF. The CDR3 DNA reads as TGCAGTGCTCCCTGGACTAGCGGGGGACGAGATACGCAGTATTTT.

This clonotype was observed a few times. The chain joins TRBV7-6 to TRBJ1-1; no clear D. V shed 5 bases and J shed 4 bases, with 8 bases lying between them. From germline, CDR1 is SGHVS and CDR2 FNYEAQ. The CDR3 totals 12 residues. CDR3 DNA: TGTGCCAGCAGCCCCCCCGTCACTGAAGCTTTCTTT. Its protein is CASSPPVTEAFF.

The chain joins TRBV30 to TRBJ2-7; TRBD2 matches 7 bases. The V gene's germline CDR1 is GTSNPN and CDR2 SVGIG (reference sequence). J was trimmed by 0 bases and V by 4 bases; bases with no gene match: 6. This CDR3 comprises 14 residues. CDR3 coding DNA: TGTGCCTGGAACCTAGCGGCACTCTCCTACGAGCAGTACTTC. Protein sequence: CAWNLAALSYEQYF.

This clonotype occurred a few times. J is TRBJ1-2 and V is TRBV12-3 or TRBV12-4, with D uncertain. Trimming shortened V by 5 bases and J by 5 bases, and 18 bases separated the two germline ends. This CDR3 has 15 residues. The CDR3 coding sequence is TGTGCCAGCAGTGCGGAGAGACAAGCGCGGTATGGCTACACCTTC. It encodes CASSAERQARYGYTF.

This clonotype occurred a few times. The rearrangement links TRBV7-9 to TRBJ2-2; D unclear. Germline assignment: CDR1 SEHNR and CDR2 FQNEAQ (reference sequence). This CDR3 is built from 12 residues. Trimming stripped 4 bases from V and 6 bases from J, with 6 bases between. DNA of the CDR3: TGTGCCAGCAGCTGGAGCGCCGGGGAGCTGTTTTTT. The encoded protein is CASSWSAGELFF.